This TCR beta chain is from a study of blood T cell repertoires in COVID-19 (dated by TCRdb to 2019 to 2021). Regarding the research as a whole: Collaborator samples came from the United States, Italy and Spain and covered acute and convalescent phases of COVID-19. The material from the prospective study consisted of cDNA or gDNA derived from T cells, B-cell-depleted T cells, or PBMCs. The repertoires were released in a freely available public database intended as a resource for research on the immune response to SARS-CoV-2. Nearly every sample came with metadata listing a de-identified subject ID, COVID-19 status, age in years and sex. Samples were obtained from the ongoing ImmuneRACE study (first 160 participants) and from 950 to 1,500 subjects provided by 6 global collaborators. Subjects who had been exposed to COVID-19, were actively infected with it, or had recovered from it provided the deeply sampled blood TCRbeta repertoires that made up the dataset. Where available, HLA class I and class II types were taken from metadata supplied by the sample provider and were not determined by assay-based typing. Beyond this particular receptor, the publication reports: The amount of clinical and demographic metadata varied by source and participant and was provided uncurated.

The immunoSEQ Assay, a bias-controlled multiplex PCR, was used to amplify TCRbeta CDR3 regions from genomic DNA. Under the source paper's analysis protocol: Nucleated cell counts per sample were estimated from amplification of reference gene primers within the assay. To quantify the absolute abundance of each unique TCRbeta CDR3 rearrangement, sequence reads were collapsed and filtered. For each sample, productive Simpson clonality was calculated as the square root of Simpson's diversity index across productive rearrangements. Entries here come from immuneACCESS through TCRdb and include only in-frame sequences with V and J called. Some clones fail to appear in such tables; in the studies checked, an unresolved V gene covers under half of the shortfall, and the cause of the remainder is unknown. V, J and clone size derive from that table, while D and trimming were established from the DNA sequence. The sample records 250,000 to 300,000 clones, 88% of which are singletons. Jointly, the top ten make up 0.65% to 0.95% of the sample.

Whole blood was collected in K2EDTA tubes by collaborating institutions according to the institutions' own protocols. For TCRbeta analysis, collaborators shipped samples as frozen whole blood, isolated PBMCs, or DNA extracted from either of those sample types. CDR3 length: 15 amino acids, cysteine to phenylalanine. Here the CDR3 DNA is all that survives: 45 bases in frame from base 1. From a lookup of the germline V gene, CDR1 and CDR2 are SGHDT and YYEEEE. From V the trimming removes 3 bases and from J it removes 2 bases, while the gene matches leave 8 bases of the junction unaccounted for. This clone came up once. No cognate antigen has been identified for it. The record has no base qualities; no much larger clone is one base away.

The specimen sequenced was peripheral blood. Here the chain combines TRBV5-6 and TRBJ2-7, with 7 bases aligning to TRBD1. This TCR came from a woman between 25 and 40 years old with acute or convalescent COVID-19. The DNA sequence is as follows: TGTGCCAGCAGCTCAGAGACAGGGCTTCCCTACGAGCAGTACTTC. It encodes CASSSETGLPYEQYF.